This TCR beta chain derives from a study of a mutant IDH1 vaccine in newly diagnosed glioma. Study context: There were roughly 62% males and around 38% females among treated patients, whose mean age was roughly 40 years.

Sequencing used immunoSEQ multiplex PCR; TCRdb keeps in-frame clones, though not all of them. The sample holds 55,000 to 70,000 clones, about four fifths seen once. The sample's time point: baseline, week 1 (first vaccination visit). Treatment in this sample: pre-vaccination baseline after standard-of-care therapy. The study enrolled donors with new WHO grade 3 or 4 IDH1-mutant, ATRX-lost astrocytomas. Trimming shortened V by 3 bases and J by 1 base, and 7 bases separated the two germline ends. The length of the CDR3 is 14 residues. Germline values: CDR1 SNHLY, CDR2 FYNNEI. Sequencing was performed on PBMCs, taken from a glioma patient treated with radiotherapy, temozolomide or both. The chain has TRBV2 and TRBJ1-5; TRBD1 might be the D (5 bases). This clonotype was obtained from a man aged 50 or older with glioma. CDR3 protein: CASSDRGSNQPQHF. CDR3 nucleotide sequence: TGTGCCAGCAGTGATAGGGGCAGCAATCAGCCCCAGCATTTT.